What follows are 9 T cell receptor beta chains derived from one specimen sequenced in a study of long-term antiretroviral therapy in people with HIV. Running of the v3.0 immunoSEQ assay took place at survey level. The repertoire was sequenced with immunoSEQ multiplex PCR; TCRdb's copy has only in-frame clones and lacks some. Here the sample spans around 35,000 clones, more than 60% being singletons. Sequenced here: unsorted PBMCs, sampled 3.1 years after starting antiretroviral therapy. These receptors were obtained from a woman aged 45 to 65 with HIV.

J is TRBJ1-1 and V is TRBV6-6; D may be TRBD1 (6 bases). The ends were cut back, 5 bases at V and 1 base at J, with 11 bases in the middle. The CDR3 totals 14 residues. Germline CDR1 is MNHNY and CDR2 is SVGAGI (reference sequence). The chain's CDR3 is CASSTYRENTEAFF. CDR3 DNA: TGTGCCAGCAGTACATACAGGGAGAACACTGAAGCTTTCTTT.

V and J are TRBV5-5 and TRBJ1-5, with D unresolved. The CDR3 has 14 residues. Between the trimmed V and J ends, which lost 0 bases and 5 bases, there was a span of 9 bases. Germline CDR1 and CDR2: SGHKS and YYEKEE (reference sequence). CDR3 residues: CASSLGTGHQPQHF. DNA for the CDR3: TGTGCCAGCAGCTTGGGGACCGGGCATCAGCCCCAGCATTTT.

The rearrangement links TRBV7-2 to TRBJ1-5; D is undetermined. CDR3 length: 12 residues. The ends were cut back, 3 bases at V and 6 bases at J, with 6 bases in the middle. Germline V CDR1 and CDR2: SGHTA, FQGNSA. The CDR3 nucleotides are TGTGCCAGCAGCTTTGGGGTTCAGCCCCAGCATTTT. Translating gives CASSFGVQPQHF. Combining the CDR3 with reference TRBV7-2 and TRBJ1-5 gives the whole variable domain GAGVSQSPSNKVTEKGKDVELRCDPISGHTALYWYRQSLGQGLEFLIYFQGNSAPDKSGLPSDRFSAERTGGSVSTLTIQRTQQEDSAVYLCASSFGVQPQHFGDGTRLSIL.

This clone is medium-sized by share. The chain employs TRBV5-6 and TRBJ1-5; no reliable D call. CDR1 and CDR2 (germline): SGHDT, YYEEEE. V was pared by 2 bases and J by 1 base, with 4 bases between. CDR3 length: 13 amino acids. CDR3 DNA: TGTGCCAGCAGCTTATTCAGCAATCAGCCCCAGCATTTT. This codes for CASSLFSNQPQHF.

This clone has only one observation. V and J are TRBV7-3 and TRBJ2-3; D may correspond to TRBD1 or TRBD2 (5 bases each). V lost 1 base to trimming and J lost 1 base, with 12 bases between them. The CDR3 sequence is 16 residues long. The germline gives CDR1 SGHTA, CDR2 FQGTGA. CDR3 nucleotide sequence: TGTGCCAGCAGCTTAAGAGGGTTGACAGGCACAGATACGCAGTATTTT. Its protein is CASSLRGLTGTDTQYF.

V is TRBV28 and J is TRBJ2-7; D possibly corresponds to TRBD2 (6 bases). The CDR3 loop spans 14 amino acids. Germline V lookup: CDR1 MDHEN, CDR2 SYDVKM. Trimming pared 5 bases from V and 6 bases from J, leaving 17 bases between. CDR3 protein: CASSPNPGVGEQYF. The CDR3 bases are TGTGCCAGCAGTCCAAACCCGGGGGTTGGCGAGCAGTACTTC.

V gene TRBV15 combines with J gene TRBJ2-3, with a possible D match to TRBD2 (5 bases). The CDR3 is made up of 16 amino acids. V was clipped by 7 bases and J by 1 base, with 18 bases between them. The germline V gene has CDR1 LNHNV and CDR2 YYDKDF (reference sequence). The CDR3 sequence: CATKGNGLQGTDTQYF. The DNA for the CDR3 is TGTGCCACCAAAGGAAACGGACTGCAAGGCACAGATACGCAGTATTTT.

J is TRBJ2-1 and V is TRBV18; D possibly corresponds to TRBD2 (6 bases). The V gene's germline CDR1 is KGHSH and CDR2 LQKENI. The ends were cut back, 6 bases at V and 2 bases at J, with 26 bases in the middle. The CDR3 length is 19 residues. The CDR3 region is CASSPTSRSRTYPYNEQFF. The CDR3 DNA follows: TGTGCCAGCTCGCCGACTAGTAGATCTCGAACTTACCCCTACAATGAGCAGTTCTTC.

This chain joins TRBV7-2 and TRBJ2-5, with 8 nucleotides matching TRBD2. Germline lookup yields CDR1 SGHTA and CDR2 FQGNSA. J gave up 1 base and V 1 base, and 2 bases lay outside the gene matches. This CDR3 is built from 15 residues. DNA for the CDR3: TGTGCCAGCAGCTTAGGCGGGGGGCTCCAAGAGACCCAGTACTTC. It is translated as CASSLGGGLQETQYF.